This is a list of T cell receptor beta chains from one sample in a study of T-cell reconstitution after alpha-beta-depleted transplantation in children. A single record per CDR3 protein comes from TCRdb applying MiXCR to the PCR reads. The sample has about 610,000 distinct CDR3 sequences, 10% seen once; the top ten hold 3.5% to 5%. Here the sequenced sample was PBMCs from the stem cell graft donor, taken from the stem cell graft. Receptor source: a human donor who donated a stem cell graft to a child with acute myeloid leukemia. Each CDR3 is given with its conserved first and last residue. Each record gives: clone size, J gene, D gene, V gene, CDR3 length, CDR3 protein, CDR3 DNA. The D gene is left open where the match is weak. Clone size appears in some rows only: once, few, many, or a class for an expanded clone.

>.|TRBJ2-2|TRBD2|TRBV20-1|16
CSAREVPGGFTGELFF
TGCAGTGCTAGAGAAGTCCCGGGAGGGTTCACCGGGGAGCTGTTTTTT
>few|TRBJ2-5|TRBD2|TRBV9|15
CASSEAGLAQETQYF
TGTGCCAGCAGTGAAGCCGGACTAGCCCAAGAGACCCAGTACTTC
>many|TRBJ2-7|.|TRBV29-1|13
CSARGEVAYEQYF
TGCAGCGCTCGAGGCGAGGTCGCCTACGAGCAGTACTTC
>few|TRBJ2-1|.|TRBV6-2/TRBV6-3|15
CASSWRGAPYNEQFF
TGTGCCAGCAGTTGGCGAGGAGCACCCTACAATGAGCAGTTCTTC
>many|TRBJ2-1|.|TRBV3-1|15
CASSPGPQTYNEQFF
TGTGCCAGCAGCCCGGGACCCCAAACTTACAATGAGCAGTTCTTC
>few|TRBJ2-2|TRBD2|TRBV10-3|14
CAISLAERTGELFF
TGTGCCATCAGCCTAGCGGAGCGCACCGGGGAGCTGTTTTTT
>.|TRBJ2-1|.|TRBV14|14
CASRRLVPPNEQFF
TGTGCCAGCAGACGTCTAGTTCCCCCAAATGAGCAGTTCTTC
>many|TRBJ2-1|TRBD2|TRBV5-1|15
CASSVGLAGENEQFF
TGCGCCAGCAGCGTGGGACTAGCGGGAGAAAATGAGCAGTTCTTC
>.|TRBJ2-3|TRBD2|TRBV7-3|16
CASSPQLAGLTDTQYF
TGTGCCAGCAGCCCTCAACTAGCGGGACTCACAGATACGCAGTATTTT
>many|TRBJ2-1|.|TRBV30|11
CAWGELNEQFF
TGTGCCTGGGGGGAGCTAAATGAGCAGTTCTTC
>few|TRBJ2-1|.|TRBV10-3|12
CAIGTADNEQFF
TGTGCCATTGGGACGGCTGACAATGAGCAGTTCTTC
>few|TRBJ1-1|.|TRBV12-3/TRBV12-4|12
CASSLQSTEAFF
TGTGCCAGCAGTTTACAGTCCACTGAAGCTTTCTTT
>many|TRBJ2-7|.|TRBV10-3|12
CAISENVYEQYF
TGTGCCATCAGTGAAAATGTGTACGAGCAGTACTTC
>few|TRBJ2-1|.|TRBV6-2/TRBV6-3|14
CASRNPGFNNEQFF
TGTGCCAGTAGAAATCCGGGATTCAACAATGAGCAGTTCTTC
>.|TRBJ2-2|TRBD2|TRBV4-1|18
CASSQDFLGGRGTGELFF
TGCGCCAGCAGCCAAGATTTTCTCGGCGGGAGAGGCACCGGGGAGCTGTTTTTT
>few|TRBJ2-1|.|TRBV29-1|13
CSVGANSYNEQFF
TGCAGCGTTGGGGCCAACTCCTACAATGAGCAGTTCTTC
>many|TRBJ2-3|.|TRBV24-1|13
CATSDASTDTQYF
TGTGCCACCAGTGATGCTAGCACAGATACGCAGTATTTT
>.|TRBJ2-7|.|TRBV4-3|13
CASSRGRGYEQYF
TGCGCCAGCAGCCGAGGCAGGGGTTACGAGCAGTACTTC
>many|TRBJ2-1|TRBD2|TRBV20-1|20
CSARAPGLAGWASSYNEQFF
TGCAGTGCTAGAGCCCCTGGACTAGCGGGATGGGCCAGCTCCTACAATGAGCAGTTCTTC
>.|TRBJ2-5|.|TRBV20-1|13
CSATRGVRETQYF
TGCAGTGCTACTCGCGGGGTACGGGAGACCCAGTACTTC
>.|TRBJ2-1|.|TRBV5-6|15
CASSSRLVWANEQFF
TGTGCCAGCAGCTCCAGACTAGTATGGGCCAATGAGCAGTTCTTC
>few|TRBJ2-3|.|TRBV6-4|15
CASSRAGTSGDTQYF
TGTGCCAGCAGCCGGGCGGGGACTTCAGGAGATACGCAGTATTTT
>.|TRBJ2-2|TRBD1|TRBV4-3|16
CASSVGQGGGTGELFF
TGCGCCAGCAGCGTCGGACAGGGTGGTGGCACCGGGGAGCTGTTTTTT
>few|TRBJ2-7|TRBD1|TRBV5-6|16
CASSLARGGARREQYF
TGTGCCAGCAGCTTGGCCAGAGGGGGCGCACGGAGGGAGCAGTACTTC
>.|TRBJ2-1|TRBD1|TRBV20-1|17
CSANRQGAKRAHNEQFF
TGCAGTGCTAATCGGCAGGGGGCAAAGCGGGCCCACAATGAGCAGTTCTTC
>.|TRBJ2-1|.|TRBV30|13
CAWSVRSSNEQFF
TGTGCCTGGAGTGTACGATCGAGCAATGAGCAGTTCTTC
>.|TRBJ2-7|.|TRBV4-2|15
CASSQEVGHAYEQYF
TGTGCCAGCAGCCAAGAGGTGGGACACGCCTACGAGCAGTACTTC
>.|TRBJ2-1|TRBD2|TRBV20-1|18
CSARDWGLAGEQGNEQFF
TGCAGTGCTAGAGATTGGGGACTAGCGGGAGAGCAGGGGAATGAGCAGTTCTTC
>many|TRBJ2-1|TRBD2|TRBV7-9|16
CASSPRLAGGTSEQFF
TGTGCCAGCAGCCCCCGACTAGCGGGAGGAACCAGTGAGCAGTTCTTC
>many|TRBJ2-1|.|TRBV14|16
CASSPRGFSSYNEQFF
TGTGCCAGCAGCCCTCGAGGGTTTAGCTCCTACAATGAGCAGTTCTTC